This T cell receptor beta chain was sequenced in a study of T-cell reconstitution after alpha-beta-depleted transplantation in children. Germline V gene lookup returns CDR1 MDHEN and CDR2 SYDVKM. Trimming took 6 bases from V and 10 from J; bases not matched to a gene: 16. The CDR3 has 15 residues. Molecular barcoding with unique molecular identifiers was used for the TCRbeta library. TCRdb reprocessed the PCR reads via MiXCR and lists one record per CDR3 protein. The data contain approximately 800,000 distinct CDR3 sequences, 16% of them seen just once; the ten biggest clones take up 5%. The genes are TRBV28 and TRBJ2-3, with TRBD1 matching 7 bases. The sequences come from PBMCs, mostly from graft donor cells, collected 360 days after TCRalphabeta/CD19-depleted stem cell transplant. This TCR derives from a male patient between 5 and 17 years old who had a stem cell transplant for acute lymphoblastic leukemia, so the T cells may come from the graft donor. This CDR3 reads CASSYTGASNTAQYF. DNA of the CDR3: TGTGCCAGCAGCTATACAGGGGCCAGCAATACTGCGCAGTATTTT.